Listed here are 9 T cell receptor beta chains from one sample, sequenced in a study of T cell responses to AZD1222 COVID-19 vaccine. The protocol was immunoSEQ multiplex PCR, while the TCRdb copy is restricted to in-frame clones and leaves out a portion. The sample carries about 110,000 clones, around 87% recorded once. Source: peripheral blood, taken 28 days after the second AZD1222 dose. The receptors were sampled from an adult who received the AZD1222 COVID-19 vaccine.

V and J are TRBV29-1 and TRBJ2-1; D is uncertain. This CDR3 contains 9 residues. V was pared by 8 bases and J by 6 bases, with 5 bases between. Germline V gives CDR1 SQVTM, CDR2 ANQGSEA. CDR3 in amino acids: CSIGNEQFF. DNA for the CDR3: TGCAGCATCGGCAATGAGCAGTTCTTC.

This sequence joins TRBV7-3 and TRBJ2-5; the D is unclear. The germline V gene has CDR1 SGHTA and CDR2 FQGTGA. The germline V and J ends were trimmed by 5 bases and 7 bases, with 17 bases remaining between them. CDR3 length: 14 residues. The CDR3 coding sequence is TGTGCCAGCAGCCAAGGTTTAGCTGGGGTGACCCAGTACTTC. Its protein is CASSQGLAGVTQYF.

V and J are TRBV10-3 and TRBJ1-6; 10 nucleotides agree with TRBD1. This CDR3 has 16 amino acids. Germline assignment: CDR1 ENHRY and CDR2 SYGVKD. V was clipped by 4 bases and J by 6 bases; unmatched bases: 6. The CDR3 coding sequence is TGTGCCATCAGTGGGCCCGGGACAGGGGTTAATTCACCCCTCCACTTT. Its translation is CAISGPGTGVNSPLHF.

The rearrangement links TRBV7-9 to TRBJ2-5, with a tentative D call TRBD1 (6 bases). V gave up 4 bases and J gave up 5 bases, with 11 bases separating them. CDR1 SEHNR and CDR2 FQNEAQ come from the germline V gene (reference sequence). This CDR3 is built from 13 residues. DNA of the CDR3: TGTGCCAGCAGCTCACAGGGTCGGGAGACCCAGTACTTC. Translated, it gives CASSSQGRETQYF.

In this sample, this clone turned up a few times. The genes are TRBV4-3 and TRBJ2-6, with D possibly called TRBD1 or TRBD2 (5 bases each). CDR3 length: 16 amino acids. The V gene lost 0 bases and the J gene lost 0 bases, with 6 bases spanning the gap. CDR1 LGHNA and CDR2 YSLEER come from the germline V gene. CDR3 sequence (DNA): TGCGCCAGCAGCCAAGAAGGGACCTCTGGGGCCAACGTCCTGACTTTC. Its translation is CASSQEGTSGANVLTF.

This chain joins TRBV6-2 or TRBV6-3 and TRBJ1-2; no reliable D call. The CDR3 runs to 14 residues. Germline CDR1 and CDR2: MNHEY and SVGEGT. V lost 0 bases to trimming and J lost 8 bases, with 13 bases between them. The CDR3 region has the DNA TGTGCCAGCAGTTACTCGACGGCCAGGCGGGGCTACACCTTC. Translation gives CASSYSTARRGYTF.

J is TRBJ2-3 and V is TRBV5-1, with 10 positions matching TRBD1. V was clipped by 5 bases and J by 6 bases; unmatched bases: 9. The CDR3 has 15 residues. The germline CDR1 and CDR2 sequences are SGHRS and YFSETQ. The CDR3 is CASSQETGGRDTQYF. The DNA of the CDR3 is TGCGCCAGCAGTCAAGAGACAGGGGGCAGGGATACGCAGTATTTT.

The DNA for the CDR3 is TGTGCCAGCAGAGTTGTGGGGGACACTGAAGCTTTCTTT. It yields the protein CASRVVGDTEAFF. The chain employs TRBV6-5 and TRBJ1-1; D possibly corresponds to TRBD1 (5 bases). Trimming removed 6 bases from V and 3 bases from J, with 11 bases in between. The germline V gene has CDR1 MNHEY and CDR2 SVGAGI. The CDR3 has 13 amino acids.

The V and J genes are TRBV27 and TRBJ2-7; TRBD2 might be the D (5 bases). CDR3 length: 13 amino acids. Trimming shortened V by 3 bases and J by 7 bases, and 13 bases separated the two germline ends. Germline CDR1 MNHEY, CDR2 SMNVEV (reference sequence). CDR3 residues: CASSFREPREQYF. The CDR3 DNA sequence: TGTGCCAGCAGTTTCCGGGAACCTAGGGAGCAGTACTTC.